This entry features one T cell receptor (beta chain) sequence. TCRdb independently ran MiXCR on the 5' RACE reads; one entry per CDR3 protein. The sample records 200,000 to 300,000 distinct CDR3 sequences, about 7.1% being singletons. These data are taken from a study of T cells after yellow fever vaccination. J lost 5 bases, V lost 1 base, and 2 bases had no gene match. Per the germline V gene, CDR1 is LGHNA and CDR2 is YNFKEQ. This CDR3 comprises 15 residues. This clonotype originated in a man younger than 40 who received the YFV17D yellow fever vaccine. The rearrangement uses TRBV4-2 and TRBJ2-2; TRBD1 matches 9 bases. The sample was CD4+ T cells sorted from PBMCs, taken 15 days after the yellow fever booster vaccination. The DNA for the CDR3 is TGTGCCAGCAGCCAAGCCGGGACAGGGACCGGGGAGCTGTTTTTT. This codes for CASSQAGTGTGELFF.